This TCR beta chain was identified during a study of cytomegalovirus exposure and HLA in healthy donors. Germline V lookup: CDR1 LNHDA, CDR2 SQIVND (reference sequence). This CDR3 has 15 residues. The V and J ends lost 4 bases and 2 bases, in that order; junction bases with no gene match: 7. As for this clone: The antigen remains unidentified.

Study-level results: In a later analysis, HLA-associated TCR beta chains were more clonally expanded than equally common others.

PCR primers comprised 60 Vbeta and 13 Jbeta primers. Clones were sequenced by immunoSEQ multiplex PCR, and TCRdb holds only the in-frame ones, with some missing. The sample consists of 90,000 or so clones, approximately 72% of them appearing once. Material: PBMCs. The chain carries TRBV19 and TRBJ2-5; 7 bases line up with TRBD1. The sequence came from a young man in good health and CMV-seropositive. CDR3 nucleotides: TGTGCCAGTAGTAAGGACAGGAAAACTCAAGAGACCCAGTACTTC. Translated, it gives CASSKDRKTQETQYF.